This T cell receptor (beta chain) was found in a study of Graves' ophthalmopathy and Graves' hyperthyroidism. At the level of the study: Peripheral blood sampling preceded any treatment and occurred at initial diagnosis.

CDR3 length: 16 amino acids. The germline V gene encodes CDR1 MDHEN and CDR2 SYDVKM. Trimming took 6 bases from V and 4 from J, leaving 19 bases between them. Among the exclusions were patients with other autoimmune diseases, uncontrolled infections, pregnancy or lactation. The study amplified TCR beta CDR3 regions using RNA transcripts. After a first-round RT-PCR with HTBI primers, a second-round multiplex PCR was run. TCRdb re-derived calls from the multiplex PCR reads in MiXCR, one entry per CDR3 protein. The sample comprises 200,000 to 250,000 distinct CDR3 sequences, just under 30% of which are singletons, and 9.1% rests with the top ten.

The chain uses TRBV28 and TRBJ1-5, with D maybe TRBD1 (6 bases). Input material: peripheral blood. This sequence originates from a man aged 50 to 59 with Graves' ophthalmopathy. The CDR3 reads CASSAEWGRTNQPQHF. CDR3 DNA: TGTGCCAGCAGCGCCGAGTGGGGGCGGACAAATCAGCCCCAGCATTTT.